Listed below are T cell receptor beta chains from one sample, sequenced in a study of OX40 agonist ivuxolimab in advanced cancers. Libraries were prepared by immunoSEQ multiplex PCR; TCRdb keeps only in-frame clonotypes and omits some of them. The sample includes fewer than 60,000 clones, approximately 80% of them seen just once. Sample: CD4+ or CD8+ T cells sorted from blood, taken in a trial of the OX40 agonist ivuxolimab. The receptor source for this set is an adult with an advanced solid tumor such as melanoma, head and neck, liver or kidney cancer. CDR3s include the opening cysteine and the closing phenylalanine or tryptophan. Each record gives: D gene, J gene, V gene, clone size, CDR3 protein, CDR3 DNA. A D gene is named only where the DNA matches it firmly. Rows may omit the clone size; those that give it use once, few, many or a size class.

d_gene: TRBD1
j_gene: TRBJ2-7
v_gene: TRBV6-5
abundance: -
CDR3aa: CASKVTGASSYEQYF
CDR3nt: TGTGCCAGCAAGGTAACAGGGGCCTCCTCCTACGAGCAGTACTTC

d_gene: TRBD1
j_gene: TRBJ2-3
v_gene: TRBV5-1
abundance: few
CDR3aa: CASTQQGRTDTQYF
CDR3nt: TGCGCCAGCACCCAACAGGGGAGAACAGATACGCAGTATTTT

d_gene: TRBD2
j_gene: TRBJ2-3
v_gene: TRBV28
abundance: -
CDR3aa: CASKTGHQRAGGRGDTQYF
CDR3nt: TGTGCCAGCAAGACGGGCCATCAGAGGGCGGGAGGCCGTGGAGATACGCAGTATTTT

d_gene: TRBD2
j_gene: TRBJ2-5
v_gene: TRBV6-4
abundance: -
CDR3aa: CASSPTSGRGGETQYF
CDR3nt: TGTGCCAGCAGCCCTACTAGCGGGAGAGGGGGAGAGACCCAGTACTTC

d_gene: -
j_gene: TRBJ1-2
v_gene: TRBV28
abundance: -
CDR3aa: CASRPQGNHGYTF
CDR3nt: TGTGCCAGCAGGCCACAGGGTAACCATGGCTACACCTTC

d_gene: TRBD2
j_gene: TRBJ2-2
v_gene: TRBV9
abundance: -
CDR3aa: CASSVVAGDFRELFF
CDR3nt: TGTGCCAGCAGCGTAGTAGCGGGAGATTTTAGGGAGCTGTTTTTT

d_gene: TRBD1
j_gene: TRBJ1-2
v_gene: TRBV7-2
abundance: -
CDR3aa: CASSLGTGEPNGYTF
CDR3nt: TGTGCCAGCAGCTTAGGGACAGGGGAACCGAATGGCTACACCTTC

d_gene: -
j_gene: TRBJ2-3
v_gene: TRBV19
abundance: -
CDR3aa: CASSIVVGVTDTQYF
CDR3nt: TGTGCCAGTAGTATAGTAGTGGGGGTTACAGATACGCAGTATTTT

d_gene: -
j_gene: TRBJ1-1
v_gene: TRBV28
abundance: once
CDR3aa: CASSFQDSEAFF
CDR3nt: TGTGCCAGCAGTTTCCAGGACAGTGAAGCTTTCTTT

d_gene: TRBD2
j_gene: TRBJ2-5
v_gene: TRBV28
abundance: -
CDR3aa: CASRGRGRTQYF
CDR3nt: TGTGCCAGCAGAGGGAGGGGTCGCACCCAGTACTTC

d_gene: TRBD1
j_gene: TRBJ1-5
v_gene: TRBV11-2
abundance: -
CDR3aa: CASSLQGVIDQPQHF
CDR3nt: TGTGCCAGCAGCTTACAGGGGGTAATCGATCAGCCCCAGCATTTT

d_gene: -
j_gene: TRBJ2-1
v_gene: TRBV2
abundance: -
CDR3aa: CASSERWARSEQFF
CDR3nt: TGTGCCAGCAGTGAAAGGTGGGCTCGAAGTGAGCAGTTCTTC

d_gene: TRBD1
j_gene: TRBJ1-2
v_gene: TRBV9
abundance: -
CDR3aa: CASSGQGYLNYGYTF
CDR3nt: TGTGCCAGCAGCGGACAGGGCTACCTTAACTATGGCTACACCTTC

d_gene: TRBD1
j_gene: TRBJ1-4
v_gene: TRBV5-6
abundance: -
CDR3aa: CASSLGDRFNEKLFF
CDR3nt: TGTGCCAGCAGCTTGGGGGACAGATTTAATGAAAAACTGTTTTTT

d_gene: -
j_gene: TRBJ2-7
v_gene: TRBV6-5
abundance: once
CDR3aa: CASSYSGLRSSYEQYF
CDR3nt: TGTGCCAGCAGTTACTCGGGGCTGCGAAGCTCCTACGAGCAGTACTTC

d_gene: -
j_gene: TRBJ2-3
v_gene: TRBV5-1
abundance: -
CDR3aa: CASSLTAPTDTQYF
CDR3nt: TGCGCCAGCAGCCTGACTGCACCCACAGATACGCAGTATTTT

d_gene: TRBD1
j_gene: TRBJ1-5
v_gene: TRBV18
abundance: -
CDR3aa: CASSYGQGRDQPQHF
CDR3nt: TGTGCCAGCTCATACGGACAGGGAAGAGATCAGCCCCAGCATTTT

d_gene: -
j_gene: TRBJ1-2
v_gene: TRBV19
abundance: -
CDR3aa: CASRGQVGYGYTF
CDR3nt: TGTGCCAGTAGGGGTCAAGTGGGCTATGGCTACACCTTC

d_gene: TRBD2
j_gene: TRBJ2-5
v_gene: TRBV5-4
abundance: few
CDR3aa: CASSKLANQETQYF
CDR3nt: TGTGCCAGCAGCAAACTAGCGAACCAAGAGACCCAGTACTTC

d_gene: -
j_gene: TRBJ2-7
v_gene: TRBV6-5
abundance: -
CDR3aa: CAVSESSYEQYF
CDR3nt: TGTGCAGTCTCGGAAAGCTCCTACGAGCAGTACTTC

d_gene: TRBD1
j_gene: TRBJ2-2
v_gene: TRBV4-3
abundance: -
CDR3aa: CASSQDRDRVVGELFF
CDR3nt: TGCGCCAGCAGCCAAGATAGGGACAGGGTGGTCGGGGAGCTGTTTTTT

d_gene: -
j_gene: TRBJ2-3
v_gene: TRBV18
abundance: -
CDR3aa: CASSPLSAEGADTQYF
CDR3nt: TGTGCCAGCTCACCATTATCGGCGGAGGGAGCAGATACGCAGTATTTT

d_gene: -
j_gene: TRBJ2-7
v_gene: TRBV5-1
abundance: -
CDR3aa: CASSSRDEQYF
CDR3nt: TGCGCCAGCAGCTCAAGGGACGAGCAGTACTTC

d_gene: -
j_gene: TRBJ1-3
v_gene: TRBV5-1
abundance: few
CDR3aa: CATRRDLSGNTIYF
CDR3nt: TGCGCCACCAGACGGGACCTCTCTGGAAACACCATATATTTT

d_gene: -
j_gene: TRBJ1-6
v_gene: TRBV7-9
abundance: -
CDR3aa: CASTGEGNSPLHF
CDR3nt: TGTGCCAGCACCGGGGAGGGGAATTCACCCCTCCACTTT

d_gene: -
j_gene: TRBJ1-1
v_gene: TRBV11-2
abundance: -
CDR3aa: CASSLRAVNTEAFF
CDR3nt: TGTGCCAGCAGCTTGAGGGCAGTGAACACTGAAGCTTTCTTT

d_gene: TRBD1
j_gene: TRBJ2-6
v_gene: TRBV4-3
abundance: few
CDR3aa: CASSQALPGQGAPGANVLTF
CDR3nt: TGCGCCAGCAGCCAAGCATTACCGGGACAGGGGGCTCCTGGGGCCAACGTCCTGACTTTC

d_gene: TRBD1
j_gene: TRBJ1-2
v_gene: TRBV25-1
abundance: -
CDR3aa: CASSELRDSQGYTF
CDR3nt: TGTGCCAGCAGTGAACTCCGGGACAGCCAGGGCTACACCTTC

d_gene: -
j_gene: TRBJ1-1
v_gene: TRBV11-2
abundance: -
CDR3aa: CASSLDPRQSDTEAFF
CDR3nt: TGTGCCAGCAGCTTAGATCCCAGACAGTCTGACACTGAAGCTTTCTTT

d_gene: -
j_gene: TRBJ2-1
v_gene: TRBV6-5
abundance: -
CDR3aa: CASSYNSGGYNEQFF
CDR3nt: TGTGCCAGCAGTTACAACTCAGGAGGCTACAATGAGCAGTTCTTC

d_gene: TRBD1
j_gene: TRBJ1-5
v_gene: TRBV4-1
abundance: -
CDR3aa: CASSPRDRDSFQAQHF
CDR3nt: TGCGCCAGCAGCCCCCGGGACAGGGATTCATTTCAAGCCCAGCATTTT

d_gene: -
j_gene: TRBJ2-2
v_gene: TRBV7-2
abundance: -
CDR3aa: CASSFRLSGELFF
CDR3nt: TGTGCCAGCAGCTTTAGACTATCCGGGGAGCTGTTTTTT

d_gene: TRBD1
j_gene: TRBJ2-7
v_gene: TRBV4-3
abundance: -
CDR3aa: CASSHRTGFSYEQYF
CDR3nt: TGCGCCAGCAGCCATAGGACAGGGTTCTCCTACGAGCAGTACTTC

d_gene: -
j_gene: TRBJ1-2
v_gene: TRBV28
abundance: few
CDR3aa: CASSLWAGGGGYTF
CDR3nt: TGTGCCAGCAGTTTATGGGCCGGGGGAGGAGGCTACACCTTC

d_gene: -
j_gene: TRBJ2-5
v_gene: TRBV5-1
abundance: -
CDR3aa: CASSLRDEQGTQYF
CDR3nt: TGCGCCAGCAGCCTCCGGGACGAACAAGGGACCCAGTACTTC

d_gene: -
j_gene: TRBJ2-7
v_gene: TRBV18
abundance: -
CDR3aa: CASSRSGGSYEQYF
CDR3nt: TGTGCCAGCTCACGTAGCGGAGGTTCCTACGAGCAGTACTTC

d_gene: TRBD2
j_gene: TRBJ2-1
v_gene: TRBV9
abundance: -
CDR3aa: CASSVSGTSDEQFF
CDR3nt: TGTGCCAGCAGCGTATCCGGGACTAGTGATGAGCAGTTCTTC

d_gene: -
j_gene: TRBJ1-2
v_gene: TRBV6-5
abundance: -
CDR3aa: CASSYSGNRDSNF
CDR3nt: TGTGCCAGCAGTTACTCGGGCAACAGGGATTCAAACTTC

d_gene: -
j_gene: TRBJ1-2
v_gene: TRBV11-2
abundance: -
CDR3aa: CASSNFVGYGYTF
CDR3nt: TGTGCCAGCAGCAATTTTGTGGGCTATGGCTACACCTTC

d_gene: TRBD1
j_gene: TRBJ2-2
v_gene: TRBV4-1
abundance: -
CDR3aa: CASSSQGANTGELFF
CDR3nt: TGCGCCAGCAGCTCTCAGGGGGCTAACACCGGGGAGCTGTTTTTT

d_gene: -
j_gene: TRBJ1-6
v_gene: TRBV2
abundance: -
CDR3aa: CASSEPQSVSPLHF
CDR3nt: TGTGCCAGCAGTGAACCCCAGAGTGTTTCACCCCTCCACTTT

d_gene: -
j_gene: TRBJ1-3
v_gene: TRBV2
abundance: -
CDR3aa: CASRGDGGGNTIYF
CDR3nt: TGTGCCAGCAGGGGGGACGGAGGTGGAAACACCATATATTTT

d_gene: -
j_gene: TRBJ1-4
v_gene: TRBV5-1
abundance: -
CDR3aa: CASSRTATNEKLFF
CDR3nt: TGCGCCAGCAGCCGGACAGCAACTAATGAAAAACTGTTTTTT

d_gene: TRBD1
j_gene: TRBJ2-1
v_gene: TRBV5-1
abundance: -
CDR3aa: CASRVPGTGGDEQFF
CDR3nt: TGCGCCAGCAGGGTTCCCGGGACAGGGGGCGATGAGCAGTTCTTC

d_gene: -
j_gene: TRBJ1-5
v_gene: TRBV28
abundance: -
CDR3aa: CASSSRGGGNQPQHF
CDR3nt: TGTGCCAGCAGTTCCCGGGGGGGTGGCAATCAGCCCCAGCATTTT

d_gene: TRBD1
j_gene: TRBJ1-6
v_gene: TRBV25-1
abundance: few
CDR3aa: CASSESHQGASPLHF
CDR3nt: TGTGCCAGCAGTGAATCCCACCAGGGGGCATCACCCCTCCACTTT

d_gene: -
j_gene: TRBJ2-5
v_gene: TRBV2
abundance: -
CDR3aa: CASRGQGRAQYF
CDR3nt: TGTGCCAGCAGGGGGCAGGGCAGGGCCCAGTACTTC

d_gene: TRBD1
j_gene: TRBJ1-1
v_gene: TRBV15
abundance: once
CDR3aa: CATSRGGQGARTAFF
CDR3nt: TGTGCCACCAGCAGAGGGGGGCAGGGGGCAAGGACAGCTTTCTTT

d_gene: -
j_gene: TRBJ2-5
v_gene: TRBV7-7
abundance: -
CDR3aa: CASSLSRELQETQYF
CDR3nt: TGTGCCAGCAGCTTATCCAGGGAACTACAAGAGACCCAGTACTTC

d_gene: TRBD2
j_gene: TRBJ2-7
v_gene: TRBV4-3
abundance: -
CDR3aa: CASSQSPGLAFEQYF
CDR3nt: TGCGCCAGCAGCCAGTCGCCGGGACTAGCGTTCGAGCAGTACTTC

d_gene: -
j_gene: TRBJ1-2
v_gene: TRBV6-5
abundance: -
CDR3aa: CASRFDRTGGYGYTF
CDR3nt: TGTGCCAGCAGATTTGATAGGACGGGGGGCTATGGCTACACCTTC

d_gene: -
j_gene: TRBJ2-3
v_gene: TRBV11-2
abundance: few
CDR3aa: CASSIHGKITDTQYF
CDR3nt: TGTGCCAGCAGCATACATGGGAAGATCACAGATACGCAGTATTTT